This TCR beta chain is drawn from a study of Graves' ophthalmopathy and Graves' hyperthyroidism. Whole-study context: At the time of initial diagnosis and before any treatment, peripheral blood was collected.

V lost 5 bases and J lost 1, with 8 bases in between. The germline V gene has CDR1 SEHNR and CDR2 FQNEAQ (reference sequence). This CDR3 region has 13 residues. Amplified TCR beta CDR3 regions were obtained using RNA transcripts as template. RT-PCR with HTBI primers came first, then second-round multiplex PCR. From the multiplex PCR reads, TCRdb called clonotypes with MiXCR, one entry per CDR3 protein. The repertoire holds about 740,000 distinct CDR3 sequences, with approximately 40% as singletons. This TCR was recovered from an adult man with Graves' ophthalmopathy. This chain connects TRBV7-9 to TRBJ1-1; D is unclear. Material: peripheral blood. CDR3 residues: CASSTLWNTEAFF. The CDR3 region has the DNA TGTGCCAGCAGCACCCTATGGAACACTGAAGCTTTCTTT. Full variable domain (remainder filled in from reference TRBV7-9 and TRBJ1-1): DTGVSQNPRHKITKRGQNVTFRCDPISEHNRLYWYRQTLGQGPEFLTYFQNEAQLEKSRLLSDRFSAERPKGSFSTLEIQRTEQGDSAMYLCASSTLWNTEAFFGQGTRLTVV.